What follows are 15 T cell receptor beta chains derived from one specimen sequenced in a study of Graves' ophthalmopathy and Graves' hyperthyroidism. Amplified TCR beta CDR3 regions were obtained using RNA transcripts as template. The library came from an HTBI-primed first-round RT-PCR and a second-round multiplex PCR. Using its own MiXCR run on the multiplex PCR reads, TCRdb lists one record per CDR3 protein. Among roughly 600,000 distinct CDR3 sequences listed, 35% to 40% were seen once. The sequenced sample consisted of peripheral blood or thyroid tissue (not recorded which). The receptors originated from an adult man with Graves' hyperthyroidism.

This clonotype was seen a few times. V gene TRBV7-2 combines with J gene TRBJ1-1; no clear D gene. Germline-derived CDR1 and CDR2 are SGHTA and FQGNSA. Trimming took off 5 bases at V and 1 base at J, with 14 bases between the two ends. The CDR3 has 15 amino acids. CDR3 in DNA: TGTGCCAGCAGCGGTTATGGGTCTGGGAACACTGAAGCTTTCTTT. Encoded protein: CASSGYGSGNTEAFF.

This CDR3 reads CASSLAGGQDEQFF. CDR3 DNA: TGCGCCAGCAGCTTAGCGGGAGGCCAGGATGAGCAGTTCTTC. V gene TRBV5-1 combines with J gene TRBJ2-1, with 9 bases lining up with TRBD2. The CDR3 runs to 14 residues. V shed 2 bases, J shed 8 bases, and the junction held 5 bases outside the gene matches. Germline CDR1 reads SGHRS; CDR2 reads YFSETQ.

As for this clonotype: Possible read error: a much larger clone is one base away. Lacking the conserved final phenylalanine or tryptophan, this CDR3 likely reflects a read error. The genes are TRBV19 and TRBJ1-2; D possibly corresponds to TRBD1 (5 bases). This CDR3 spans 14 amino acids. Per the germline V gene, CDR1 is LNHDA and CDR2 is SQIVND (reference sequence). V lost 1 base and J 6 bases, leaving 12 bases between the germline ends. The chain's CDR3 is CASSIGPGTNGYTL. CDR3 sequence (DNA): TGTGCCAGTAGTATAGGTCCAGGGACGAATGGCTACACCCTC.

This clonotype was seen ten or more times. V is TRBV10-3 and J is TRBJ1-5; D unclear. The CDR3 totals 16 residues. CDR1 ENHRY and CDR2 SYGVKD come from the germline V gene. The V end lost 2 bases, the J end lost 1 base, and 12 bases lay between the germline ends. CDR3 residues: CAISERSGGSNQPQHF. The CDR3 DNA reads TGTGCCATCAGTGAGAGGTCGGGAGGAAGCAATCAGCCCCAGCATTTT.

The chain has TRBV9 and TRBJ2-1; TRBD2 is a possible D gene (6 bases). V lost 3 bases and J 0 bases, leaving 13 bases between the germline ends. The CDR3 runs 16 residues. CDR1 SGDLS and CDR2 YYNGEE come from the germline V gene. CDR3 protein: CASSGRAGSSYNEQFF. Written as DNA, the CDR3 is TGTGCCAGCAGCGGGAGGGCAGGCTCCTCCTACAATGAGCAGTTCTTC. Complete variable domain (other parts from reference TRBV9 and TRBJ2-1): DSGVTQTPKHLITATGQRVTLRCSPRSGDLSVYWYQQSLDQGLQFLIQYYNGEERAKGNILERFSAQQFPDLHSELNLSSLELGDSALYFCASSGRAGSSYNEQFFGPGTRLTVL.

This clonotype was counted at least ten times. CDR3: CSVEAREDSGANVLTF. As DNA, the CDR3 is TGCAGCGTTGAGGCTAGGGAGGATTCTGGGGCCAACGTCCTGACTTTC. The chain links TRBV29-1 to TRBJ2-6; a possible D gene is TRBD2 (6 bases). Germline lookup yields CDR1 SQVTM and CDR2 ANQGSEA. This CDR3 has 16 amino acids. V was pared by 3 bases and J by 1 base, with 13 bases between.

Ten or more counts support this clonotype. The chain links TRBV3-1 to TRBJ2-7, with a possible D match to TRBD2 (5 bases). V dropped 4 bases and J dropped 2 bases, with 12 bases sitting between them. The CDR3 runs to 14 residues. From germline, CDR1 is LGHDT and CDR2 YNNKEL (reference sequence). The CDR3 loop is CASSPPGKPYEQYF. The CDR3 nucleotides read TGTGCCAGCAGCCCGCCGGGGAAGCCCTACGAGCAGTACTTC.

This clonotype was seen just once. The V gene is TRBV19, the J gene TRBJ1-6; 8 bases align to TRBD1. Unmatched junction bases numbered 9, after V lost 11 bases and J lost 9 bases. The CDR3 runs 13 residues. The germline CDR1 and CDR2 sequences are LNHDA and SQIVND (reference sequence). The CDR3 loop reads CAEVGTGGSPLHF. CDR3 DNA sequence: TGTGCCGAGGTGGGGACAGGCGGTTCACCCCTCCACTTT. Combining the CDR3 with reference TRBV19 and TRBJ1-6 gives the whole variable domain DGGITQSPKYLFRKEGQNVTLSCEQNLNHDAMYWYRQDPGQGLRLIYYSQIVNDFQKGDIAEGYSVSREKKESFPLTVTSAQKNPTAFYLCAEVGTGGSPLHFGNGTRLTVT.

The CDR3 nucleotides read TGTGCCGGCAACAAGGGCACGGGGTCGAAAGCTTTCTTT. This codes for CAGNKGTGSKAFF. This chain links TRBV25-1 with TRBJ1-1; no clear D gene. This CDR3 has 13 amino acids. V lost 11 bases, J lost 9 bases, and 22 bases lay in between. The germline CDR1 and CDR2 sequences are MGHDK and SYGVNS. Full variable domain (missing parts from reference TRBV25-1 and TRBJ1-1): EADIYQTPRYLVIGTGKKITLECSQTMGHDKMYWYQQDPGMELHLIHYSYGVNSTEKGDLSSESTVSRIRTEHFPLTLESARPSHTSQYLCAGNKGTGSKAFFGQGTRLTVV.

This clonotype was seen a few times. The gene calls are TRBV7-9 and TRBJ1-2; maybe TRBD1 (6 bases). V lost 1 base to trimming and J lost 5 bases, with 11 bases between them. Germline CDR1 reads SEHNR; CDR2 reads FQNEAQ (reference sequence). This CDR3 comprises 14 residues. The CDR3 DNA sequence: TGTGCCAGCAGCTTAGGATCAACAGGGTATGGCTACACCTTC. It is translated as CASSLGSTGYGYTF.

J is TRBJ1-4 and V is TRBV11-1, with unresolved D. CDR1 and CDR2 (germline): SGHAT, FQDESV (reference sequence). The CDR3 loop spans 18 amino acids. V was trimmed by 1 base and J by 0 bases, leaving 15 bases between them. The CDR3 region has the DNA TGTGCCAGCAGCTTAGGAGAACAGCCCCTGGCAACTAATGAAAAACTGTTTTTT. Residues: CASSLGEQPLATNEKLFF.

The sample holds many counts of this clonotype. The chain combines TRBV5-1 with TRBJ1-1, with D possibly TRBD1 on 6 matching bases. The CDR3 has 13 amino acids. Per the germline V gene, CDR1 is SGHRS and CDR2 is YFSETQ. The germline V and J ends were trimmed by 7 bases and 1 base, with 11 bases remaining between them. CDR3 in amino acids: CASGSTGNTEAFF. CDR3 DNA: TGCGCCAGCGGGTCGACAGGGAACACTGAAGCTTTCTTT.

This clonotype was seen ten or more times. The CDR3 DNA is TGCAGTGCTAGAGGGGAGAATGCTGGCTACACCTTC. Its protein is CSARGENAGYTF. The genes are TRBV20-1 and TRBJ1-2, with unresolved D. The V gene lost 1 base and the J gene lost 7 bases, with 10 bases spanning the gap. The CDR3 has 12 residues. Germline V gene data show CDR1 as DFQATT and CDR2 as SNEGSKA (reference sequence).

The chain links TRBV2 to TRBJ1-5; D perhaps matches TRBD1 (6 bases). Looked up from germline, CDR1 is SNHLY and CDR2 is FYNNEI. The V gene lost 6 bases and the J gene lost 3 bases, with 15 bases spanning the gap. The CDR3 totals 15 residues. The chain's CDR3 is CASSDARGLNQPQHF. DNA of the CDR3: TGTGCCAGCAGCGATGCGCGGGGGCTCAATCAGCCCCAGCATTTT.

DNA for the CDR3: TGCAGCGTCCGACAGGGGACTGAGCAGTTCTTC. Its translation: CSVRQGTEQFF. The rearrangement joins TRBV29-1 to TRBJ2-7, with 8 nucleotides matching TRBD1. The J call could be wrong; TRBJ2-1 is a better fit for the DNA end. This CDR3 is 11 amino acids long. Germline V CDR1 and CDR2: SQVTM, ANQGSEA.